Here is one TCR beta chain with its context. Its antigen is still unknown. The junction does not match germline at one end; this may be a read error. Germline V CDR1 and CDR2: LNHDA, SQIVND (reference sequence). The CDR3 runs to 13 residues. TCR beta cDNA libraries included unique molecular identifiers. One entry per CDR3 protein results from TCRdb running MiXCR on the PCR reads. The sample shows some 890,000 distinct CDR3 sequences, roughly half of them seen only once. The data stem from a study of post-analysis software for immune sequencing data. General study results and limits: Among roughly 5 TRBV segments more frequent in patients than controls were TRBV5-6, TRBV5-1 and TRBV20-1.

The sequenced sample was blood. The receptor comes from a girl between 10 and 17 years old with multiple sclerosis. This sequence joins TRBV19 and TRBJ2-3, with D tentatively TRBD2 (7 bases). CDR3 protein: CASSGRRTDMQYF. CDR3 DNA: TGTGCCAGTAGCGGGAGGAGGACAGATATGCAGTATTTT.